This TCR beta chain was found in a study of T cell clusters in autoimmune cytopenias. This CDR3 is 13 amino acids long. Approximately 40,000 genome equivalents of blood DNA were amplified for TRB. TRB rearrangements were amplified by touch-down multiplex PCR with mixed TRB-A/B primers. TCRdb re-called the multiplex PCR reads and shows each CDR3 protein once, DNA omitted. The ten top clones account for 5.4%, within a sample of more than 7,500 distinct CDR3 sequences. Sample: peripheral blood. This clonotype was obtained from a human donor with an autoimmune cytopenia or autoimmune hepatitis (not recorded which). The rearrangement links TRBV12-3 or TRBV12-4 to TRBJ1-2. CDR3: CASSRLPAYGYTF.